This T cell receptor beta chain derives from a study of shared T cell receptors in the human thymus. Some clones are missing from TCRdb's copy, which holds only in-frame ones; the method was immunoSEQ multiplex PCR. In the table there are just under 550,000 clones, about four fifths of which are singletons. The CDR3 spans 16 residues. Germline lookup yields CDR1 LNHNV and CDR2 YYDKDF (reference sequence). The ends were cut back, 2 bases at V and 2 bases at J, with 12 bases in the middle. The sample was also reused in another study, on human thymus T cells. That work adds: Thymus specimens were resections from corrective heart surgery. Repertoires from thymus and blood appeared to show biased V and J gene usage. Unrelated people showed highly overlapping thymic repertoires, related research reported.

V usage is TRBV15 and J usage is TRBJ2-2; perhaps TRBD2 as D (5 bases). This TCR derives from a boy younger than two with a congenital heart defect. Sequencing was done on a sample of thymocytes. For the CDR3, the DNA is TGTGCCACCAGCAGAAGGGAGACCCCCAACACCGGGGAGCTGTTTTTT. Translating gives CATSRRETPNTGELFF.